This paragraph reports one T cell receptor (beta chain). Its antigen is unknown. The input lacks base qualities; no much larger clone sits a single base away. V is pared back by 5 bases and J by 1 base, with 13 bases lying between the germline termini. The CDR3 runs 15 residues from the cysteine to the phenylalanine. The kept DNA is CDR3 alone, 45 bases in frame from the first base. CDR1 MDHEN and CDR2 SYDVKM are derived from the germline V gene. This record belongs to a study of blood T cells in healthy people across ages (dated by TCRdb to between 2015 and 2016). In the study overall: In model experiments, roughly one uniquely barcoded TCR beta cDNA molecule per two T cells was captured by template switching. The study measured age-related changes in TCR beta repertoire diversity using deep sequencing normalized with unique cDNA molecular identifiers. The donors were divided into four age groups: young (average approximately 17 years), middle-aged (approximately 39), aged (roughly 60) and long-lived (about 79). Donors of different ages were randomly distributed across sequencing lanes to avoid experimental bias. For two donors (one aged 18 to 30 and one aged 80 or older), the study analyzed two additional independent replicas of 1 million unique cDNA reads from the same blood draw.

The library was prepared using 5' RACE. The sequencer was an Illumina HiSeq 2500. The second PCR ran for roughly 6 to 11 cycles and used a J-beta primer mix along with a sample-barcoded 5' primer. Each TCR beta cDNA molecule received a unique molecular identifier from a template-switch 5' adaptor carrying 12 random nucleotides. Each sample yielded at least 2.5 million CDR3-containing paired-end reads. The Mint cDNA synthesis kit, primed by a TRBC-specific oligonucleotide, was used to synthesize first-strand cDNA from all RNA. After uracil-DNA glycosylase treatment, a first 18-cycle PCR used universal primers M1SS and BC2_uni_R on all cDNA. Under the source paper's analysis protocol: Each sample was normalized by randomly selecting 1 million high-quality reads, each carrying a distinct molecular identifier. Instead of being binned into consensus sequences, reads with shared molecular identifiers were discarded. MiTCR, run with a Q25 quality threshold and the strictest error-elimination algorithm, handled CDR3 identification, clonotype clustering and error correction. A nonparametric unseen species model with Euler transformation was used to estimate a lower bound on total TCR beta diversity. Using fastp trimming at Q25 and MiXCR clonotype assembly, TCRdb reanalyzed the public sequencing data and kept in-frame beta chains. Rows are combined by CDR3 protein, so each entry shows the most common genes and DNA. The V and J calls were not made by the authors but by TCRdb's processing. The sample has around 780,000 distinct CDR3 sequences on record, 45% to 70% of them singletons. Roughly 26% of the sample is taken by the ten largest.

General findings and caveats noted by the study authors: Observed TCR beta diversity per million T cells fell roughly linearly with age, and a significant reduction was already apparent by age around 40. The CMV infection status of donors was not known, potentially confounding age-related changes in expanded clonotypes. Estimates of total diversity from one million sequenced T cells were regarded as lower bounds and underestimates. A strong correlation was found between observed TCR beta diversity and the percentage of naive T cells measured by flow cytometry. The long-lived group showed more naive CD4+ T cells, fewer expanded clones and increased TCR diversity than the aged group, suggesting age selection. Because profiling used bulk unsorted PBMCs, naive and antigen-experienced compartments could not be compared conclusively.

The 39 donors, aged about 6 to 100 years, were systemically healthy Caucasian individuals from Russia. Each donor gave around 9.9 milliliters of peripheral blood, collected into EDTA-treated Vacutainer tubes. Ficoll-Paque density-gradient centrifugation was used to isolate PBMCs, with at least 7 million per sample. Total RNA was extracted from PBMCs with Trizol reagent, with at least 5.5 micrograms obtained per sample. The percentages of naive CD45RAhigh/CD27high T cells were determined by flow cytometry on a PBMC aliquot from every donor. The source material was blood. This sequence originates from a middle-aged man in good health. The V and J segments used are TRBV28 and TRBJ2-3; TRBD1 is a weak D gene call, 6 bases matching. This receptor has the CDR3 CASSPQGFRTDTQYF. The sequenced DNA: TGTGCCAGCAGTCCACAGGGCTTTCGCACAGATACGCAGTATTTT.